Detailed here is one T cell receptor (beta chain). The antigen is unknown. The sample comes from a study of cytomegalovirus exposure and HLA in healthy donors. Germline V gene sequence: CDR1 GTSNPN, CDR2 SVGIG (reference sequence). V lost 1 base and J lost 2, with 12 bases in between. This CDR3 region has 14 residues. Primers for the PCR totalled 60 Vbeta and 13 Jbeta. Here immunoSEQ multiplex PCR was the method, and the copy in TCRdb shows in-frame clones only, minus some. The sample lists 63,000 or so clones, approximately 74% seen once, with roughly 20% in the top ten. Study-level results: Cytomegalovirus association was listed for approximately 160 TCR beta chains. Earlier analysis found most TCR beta V segments productive about 87% or about 30% of the time. The majority of TCR sequences were rare, yet some public TCRs appeared in many donors.

The sequencing sample was made of PBMCs. The TCR originated in a woman in her 30s in good health and CMV-seropositive. This rearrangement joins TRBV30 to TRBJ2-7; a possible D gene is TRBD2 (5 bases). Written as DNA, the CDR3 is TGTGCCTGGAGTGGCGGACTTGGGCCCTACGAGCAGTACTTC. This sequence encodes CAWSGGLGPYEQYF. The entire variable domain, with the rest obtained from reference TRBV30 and TRBJ2-7, is as follows: SQTIHQWPATLVQPVGSPLSLECTVEGTSNPNLYWYRQAAGRGLQLLFYSVGIGQISSEVPQNLSASRPQDRQFILSSKKLLLSDSGFYLCAWSGGLGPYEQYFGPGTRLTVT.